A selection of T cell receptor beta chains follows, all from one sample in a study of T-cell memory formation after mild COVID-19. MiXCR, run by TCRdb on the 5' RACE reads, gives a single entry per CDR3 protein. The table includes fewer than 350,000 distinct CDR3 sequences, 18% detected once. Material for sequencing was PBMCs or a T cell subset sorted from them (not recorded which). These receptors all stem from a man younger than 35 who had mild COVID-19 (a few samples of this study predate the infection). Cell type and time point are not known. CDR3s include the opening cysteine and the closing phenylalanine or tryptophan.

V	CDR3
TRBV4-1	CASQIVGGETQYF
TRBV29-1	CSERGATEAFF
TRBV5-1	CASSLTRQEHTDTQYF
TRBV4-3	CASSQASSGLVNEKLFF
TRBV7-3	CASSPSRGVVNEQFF
TRBV6-2/TRBV6-3	CASSYWSTDTQYF
TRBV7-8	CASSLDGPAKETQYF
TRBV20-1	CSAPEEGVMNTEAFF
TRBV2	CASSEAGGTDTQYF
TRBV6-5	CASSWGGGTDTQYF
TRBV12-3/TRBV12-4	CASSPRGPGYGYTF
TRBV18	CASSPGKETQYF
TRBV6-2/TRBV6-3	CASKPGTLQETQYF
TRBV29-1	CSVESGQGYGYTF
TRBV7-2	CASSPVGGDTQYF
TRBV20-1	CSATGTGLYEQYF
TRBV4-1	CASSQEASLVRAQHF
TRBV5-1	CASSLSRAGGPGGREQYF
TRBV12-3/TRBV12-4	CASSLSGAHQPQHF
TRBV4-1	CASSQDNQLADTQYF
TRBV5-1	CASSRQVELGNEQFF
TRBV7-3	CARDSGTSTDTQYF
TRBV7-2	CASSSQGAWNEQFF
TRBV28	CASSPRWRLGAETQYF
TRBV18	CASSPNGGAGDEQFF
TRBV5-8	CASSLVGVGIDEQFF
TRBV5-5	CASRLRDYNEQFF
TRBV2	CASSLTGEVTGELFF
TRBV6-5	CASSYSTVSPLHF
TRBV5-1	CASSLAVRKEAFF
TRBV9	CASSVVSGGYTEAFF
TRBV7-2	CASSLALGRGVAQYF
TRBV7-9	CASSFDRRGSGGEQYF
TRBV7-9	CASSPTSGAQGYTF
TRBV5-4	CASSLERGGETQYF
TRBV21-1	CASRARSGSGTGELFF